This T cell receptor (beta chain) was captured by sequencing in a study of T cell changes during pregnancy in multiple sclerosis. The data were produced by immunoSEQ multiplex PCR, yet TCRdb's version contains in-frame clones alone and is incomplete. The table includes tens of thousands of clones, 80% to 95% detected once. In this sample, this clone turned up a few times. Trimming stripped 0 bases from V and 8 bases from J, with 12 bases between. The CDR3 consists of 15 residues. The germline gives CDR1 SGDLS, CDR2 YYNGEE. This chain connects TRBV9 to TRBJ1-6; no reliable D call. Source: CD4+ T cells from peripheral blood mononuclear cells, taken in the second trimester of pregnancy. The receptor's source is a female donor with multiple sclerosis, enrolled in a pregnancy study. The CDR3 protein is CASSVAGFGDSPLHF. CDR3 DNA sequence: TGTGCCAGCAGCGTAGCTGGTTTCGGGGATTCACCCCTCCACTTT.